The next 5 T cell receptor beta chains were all read from a single sample in a study of blood T cells in healthy people across ages. A second PCR of about 7 to 11 cycles used a sample-barcoded 5' primer and a J-beta primer mix. TCRdb passed the 5' RACE reads through MiXCR, listing each CDR3 protein once. Among about 1.8 million distinct CDR3 sequences listed, roughly 49% were seen once. The sequenced sample was blood. These receptors were obtained from a woman in her thirties or forties in good health.

Only one count was recorded for this clonotype. The chain recombines TRBV20-1 with TRBJ1-1; D is undetermined. CDR1 is DFQATT and CDR2 is SNEGSKA in the germline V gene (reference sequence). The CDR3 covers 11 residues. With 5 bases removed from V and 1 base from J, the gap between germline ends came to 5 bases. CDR3 region: CSAGSNTEAFF. In nucleotides, the CDR3 is TGCAGTGCTGGCTCGAACACTGAAGCTTTCTTT.

The V and J genes are TRBV6-2 or TRBV6-3 and TRBJ1-2; D remains unclear. V was clipped by 2 bases and J by 1 base, with 8 bases between them. The CDR3 length is 14 residues. The germline gives CDR1 MNHEY, CDR2 SVGEGT. Here the CDR3 DNA reads TGTGCCAGCAGTTACCTTTCTAATAACTATGGCTACACCTTC. Translated, it gives CASSYLSNNYGYTF.

The CDR3 DNA follows: TGTGCCAGCAGCCCAGGTGGGACAGGGAACCCGATGGGCGAGCAGTACTTC. This encodes CASSPGGTGNPMGEQYF. The J gene is TRBJ2-7, the V gene TRBV7-2, with 9 bases that match TRBD1. With 5 bases clipped from V and 6 bases from J, the junction kept 17 bases outside the gene matches. CDR3 size: 17 residues. Germline loops: CDR1 SGHTA, CDR2 FQGNSA.

The chain is built from TRBV15 and TRBJ2-7, with unresolved D. Germline V CDR1 and CDR2: LNHNV, YYDKDF (reference sequence). The CDR3 spans 16 residues. With 0 bases removed from V and 2 bases from J, the gap between germline ends came to 14 bases. The CDR3 protein is CATSRDLGSSPYEQYF. CDR3 DNA: TGTGCCACCAGCAGAGATCTGGGTAGCTCCCCCTACGAGCAGTACTTC.

This clonotype has only a few counts. The rearrangement links TRBV20-1 to TRBJ2-1; TRBD2 aligns across 9 bases. V lost 4 bases to trimming and J lost 8 bases; unmatched junction nucleotides: 3. Germline loops: CDR1 DFQATT, CDR2 SNEGSKA (reference sequence). This CDR3 comprises 12 residues. For the CDR3, the DNA is TGCAGTGCTACTAGCGGGGTATATGAGCAGTTCTTC. Protein: CSATSGVYEQFF.